Listed below are T cell receptor beta chains from one sample, sequenced in a study of graft-versus-host responses after intestinal transplantation. Only in-frame clones appear in the TCRdb table, and some are missing; sequencing was by immunoSEQ multiplex PCR. The table shows 90,000 to 150,000 clones, with just under 95% occurring only once. These receptors lack a known antigen. This specimen consisted of unstimulated CD4+ T cells sorted from spleen or lymph node cells, obtained before intestinal transplant. The receptor set was obtained from a human donor who received an intestinal transplant. The CDR3 runs from the conserved cysteine through the conserved F or W. D genes are given only for firm matches.

- | TRBJ1-1 | TRBV7-3 | CASSRIMNTEAFF | TGTGCCAGCAGCAGAATTATGAACACTGAAGCTTTCTTT
- | TRBJ2-5 | TRBV7-2 | CASSPEVRETQYF | TGTGCCAGCAGCCCCGAGGTGCGAGAGACCCAGTACTTC
- | TRBJ2-5 | TRBV29-1 | CSVALDETQYF | TGCAGCGTTGCACTAGATGAGACCCAGTACTTC
- | TRBJ1-1 | TRBV5-1 | CASSFGDTEAFF | TGCGCCAGCAGCTTCGGGGACACTGAAGCTTTCTTT
- | TRBJ2-7 | TRBV6-5 | CASSVADNTYEQYF | TGTGCCAGCAGTGTGGCAGATAACACCTACGAGCAGTACTTC
TRBD2 | TRBJ2-1 | TRBV5-4 | CASSLLRLAGVYNEQFF | TGTGCCAGCAGCTTGCTCCGACTAGCGGGAGTCTACAATGAGCAGTTCTTC
- | TRBJ2-2 | TRBV7-9 | CASSLGVGELFF | TGTGCCAGCAGTTTAGGGGTCGGGGAGCTGTTTTTT
- | TRBJ2-5 | TRBV6-5 | CASSYSQGETQYF | TGTGCCAGCAGTTACTCGCAGGGGGAGACCCAGTACTTC
TRBD2 | TRBJ2-1 | TRBV18 | CASSPDTSGSNEQFF | TGTGCCAGCTCACCGGATACTAGCGGGAGCAATGAGCAGTTCTTC
- | TRBJ1-1 | TRBV7-9 | CASSWEGEAFF | TGTGCCAGCAGCTGGGAGGGTGAAGCTTTCTTT
- | TRBJ1-1 | TRBV6-6 | CASSYRQGNTEAFF | TGTGCCAGCAGTTACCGGCAGGGGAACACTGAAGCTTTCTTT
- | TRBJ2-3 | TRBV20-1 | CSASWDTQYF | TGCAGTGCTAGTTGGGATACGCAGTATTTT